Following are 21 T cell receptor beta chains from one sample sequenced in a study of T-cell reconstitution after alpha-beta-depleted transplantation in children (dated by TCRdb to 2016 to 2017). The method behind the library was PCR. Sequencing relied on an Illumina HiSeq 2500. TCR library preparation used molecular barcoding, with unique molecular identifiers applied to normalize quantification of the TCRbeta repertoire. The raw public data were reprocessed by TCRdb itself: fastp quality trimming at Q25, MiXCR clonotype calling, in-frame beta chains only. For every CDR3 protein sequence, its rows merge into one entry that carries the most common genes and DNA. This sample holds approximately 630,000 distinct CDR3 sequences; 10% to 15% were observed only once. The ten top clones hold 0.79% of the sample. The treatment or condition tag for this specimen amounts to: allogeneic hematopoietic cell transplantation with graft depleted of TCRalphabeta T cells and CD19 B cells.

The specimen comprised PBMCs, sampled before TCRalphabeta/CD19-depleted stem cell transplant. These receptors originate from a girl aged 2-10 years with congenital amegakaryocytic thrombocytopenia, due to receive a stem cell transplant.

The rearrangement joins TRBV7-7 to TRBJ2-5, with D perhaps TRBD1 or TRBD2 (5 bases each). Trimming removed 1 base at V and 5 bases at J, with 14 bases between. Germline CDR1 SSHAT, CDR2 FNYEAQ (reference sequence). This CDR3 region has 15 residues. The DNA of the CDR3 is TGTGCCAGCAGCTTAGGGGGCGGAGGCCTGGAGACCCAGTACTTC. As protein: CASSLGGGGLETQYF.

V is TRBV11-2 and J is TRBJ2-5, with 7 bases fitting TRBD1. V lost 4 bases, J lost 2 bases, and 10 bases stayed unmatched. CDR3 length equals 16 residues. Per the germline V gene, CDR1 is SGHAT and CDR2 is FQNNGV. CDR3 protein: CASSSRQGLRQETQYF. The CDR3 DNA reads TGTGCCAGCAGCTCCCGACAGGGTTTAAGGCAAGAGACCCAGTACTTC.

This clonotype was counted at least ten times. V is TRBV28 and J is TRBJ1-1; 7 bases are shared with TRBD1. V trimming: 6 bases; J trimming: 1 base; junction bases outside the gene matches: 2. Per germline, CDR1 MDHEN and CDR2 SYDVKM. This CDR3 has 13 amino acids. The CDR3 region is CASRGTANTEAFF. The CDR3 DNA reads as TGTGCCAGCAGGGGGACAGCGAACACTGAAGCTTTCTTT.

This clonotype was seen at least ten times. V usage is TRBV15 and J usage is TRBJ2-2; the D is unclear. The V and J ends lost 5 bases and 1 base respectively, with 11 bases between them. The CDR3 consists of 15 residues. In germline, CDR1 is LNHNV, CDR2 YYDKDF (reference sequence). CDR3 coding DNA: TGTGCCACCAGCGGATGGACGGAGAACACCGGGGAGCTGTTTTTT. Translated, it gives CATSGWTENTGELFF.

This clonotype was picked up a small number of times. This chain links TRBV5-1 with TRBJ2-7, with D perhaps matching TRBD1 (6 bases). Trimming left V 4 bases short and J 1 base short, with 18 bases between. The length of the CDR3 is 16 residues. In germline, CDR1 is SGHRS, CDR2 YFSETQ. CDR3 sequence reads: CASSAYDRIPSYEQYF. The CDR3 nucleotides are TGCGCCAGCAGCGCTTACGACAGGATTCCTTCCTACGAGCAGTACTTC. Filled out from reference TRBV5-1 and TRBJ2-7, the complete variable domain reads KAGVTQTPRYLIKTRGQQVTLSCSPISGHRSVSWYQQTPGQGLQFLFEYFSETQRNKGNFPGRFSGRQFSNSRSEMNVSTLELGDSALYLCASSAYDRIPSYEQYFGPGTRLTVT.

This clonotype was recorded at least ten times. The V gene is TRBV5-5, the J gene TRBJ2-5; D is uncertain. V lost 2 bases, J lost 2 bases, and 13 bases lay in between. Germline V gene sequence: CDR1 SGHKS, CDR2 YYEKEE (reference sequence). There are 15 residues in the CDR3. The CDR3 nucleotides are TGTGCCAGCAGCTTTAGGATATTGGGGCAAGAGACCCAGTACTTC. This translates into CASSFRILGQETQYF.

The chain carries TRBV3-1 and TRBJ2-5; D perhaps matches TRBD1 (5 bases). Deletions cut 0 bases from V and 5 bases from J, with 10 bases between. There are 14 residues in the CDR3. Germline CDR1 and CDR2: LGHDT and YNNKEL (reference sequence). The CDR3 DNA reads TGTGCCAGCAGCCAAGAAACCAGGGTGGAGACCCAGTACTTC. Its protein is CASSQETRVETQYF.

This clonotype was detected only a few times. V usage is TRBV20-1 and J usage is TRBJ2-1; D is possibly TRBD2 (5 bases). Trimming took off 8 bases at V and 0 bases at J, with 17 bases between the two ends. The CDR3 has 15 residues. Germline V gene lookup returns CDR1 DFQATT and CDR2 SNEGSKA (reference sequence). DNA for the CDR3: TGCAGTCCCTCGGTTGGTGGGAGCTCCTACAATGAGCAGTTCTTC. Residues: CSPSVGGSSYNEQFF.

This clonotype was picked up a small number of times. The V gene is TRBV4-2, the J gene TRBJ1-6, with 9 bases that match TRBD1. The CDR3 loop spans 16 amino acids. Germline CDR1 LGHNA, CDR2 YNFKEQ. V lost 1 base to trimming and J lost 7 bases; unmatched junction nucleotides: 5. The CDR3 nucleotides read TGTGCCAGCAGCCAAGCCGGGACAGGGCCAAATTCACCCCTCCACTTT. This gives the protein CASSQAGTGPNSPLHF.

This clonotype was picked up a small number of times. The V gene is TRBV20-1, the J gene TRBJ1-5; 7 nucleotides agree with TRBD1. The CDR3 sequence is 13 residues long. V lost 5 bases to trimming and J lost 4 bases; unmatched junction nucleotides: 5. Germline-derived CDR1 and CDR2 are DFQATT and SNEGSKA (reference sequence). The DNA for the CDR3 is TGCAGTGCTCGTAGGACAGGTAATCAGCCCCAGCATTTT. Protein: CSARRTGNQPQHF.

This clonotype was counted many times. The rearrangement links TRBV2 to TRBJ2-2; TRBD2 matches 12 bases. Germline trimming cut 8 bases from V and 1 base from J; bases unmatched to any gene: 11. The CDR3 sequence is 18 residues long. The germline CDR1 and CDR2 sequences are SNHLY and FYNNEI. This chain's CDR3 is CASVPRASGRENTGELFF. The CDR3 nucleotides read TGTGCCAGCGTTCCCCGGGCTAGCGGGAGGGAGAACACCGGGGAGCTGTTTTTT.

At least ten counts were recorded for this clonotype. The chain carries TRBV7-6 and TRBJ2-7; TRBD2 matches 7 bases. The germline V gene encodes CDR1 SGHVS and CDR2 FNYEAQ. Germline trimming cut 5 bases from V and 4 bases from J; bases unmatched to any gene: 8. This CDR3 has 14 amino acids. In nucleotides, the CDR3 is TGTGCCAGCAGCCAGCGGGACTCAGGTTACGAGCAGTACTTC. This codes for CASSQRDSGYEQYF.

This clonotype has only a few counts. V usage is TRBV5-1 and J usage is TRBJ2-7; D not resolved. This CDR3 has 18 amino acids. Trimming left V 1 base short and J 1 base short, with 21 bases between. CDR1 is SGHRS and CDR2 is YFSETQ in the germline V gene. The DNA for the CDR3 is TGCGCCAGCAGCTTGACCGCCCACGGTTACAAGCCTTCCTACGAGCAGTACTTC. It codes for CASSLTAHGYKPSYEQYF.

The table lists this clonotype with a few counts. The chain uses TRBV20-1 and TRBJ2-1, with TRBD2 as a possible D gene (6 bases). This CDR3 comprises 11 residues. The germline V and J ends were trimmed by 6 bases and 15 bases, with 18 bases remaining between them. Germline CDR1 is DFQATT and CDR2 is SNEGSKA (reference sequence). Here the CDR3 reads CSAELGTSSFF. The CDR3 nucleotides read TGCAGTGCCGAACTAGGGACTTCTTCGTTCTTC.

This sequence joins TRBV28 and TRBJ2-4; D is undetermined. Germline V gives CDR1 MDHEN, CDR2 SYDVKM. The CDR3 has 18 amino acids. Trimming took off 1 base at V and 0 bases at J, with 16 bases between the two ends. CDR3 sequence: CASSLFASMALAKNIQYF. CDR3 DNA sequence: TGTGCCAGCAGTTTATTCGCGTCGATGGCTCTAGCCAAAAACATTCAGTACTTC. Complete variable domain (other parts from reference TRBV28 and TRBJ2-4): DVKVTQSSRYLVKRTGEKVFLECVQDMDHENMFWYRQDPGLGLRLIYFSYDVKMKEKGDIPEGYSVSREKKERFSLILESASTNQTSMYLCASSLFASMALAKNIQYFGAGTRLSVL.

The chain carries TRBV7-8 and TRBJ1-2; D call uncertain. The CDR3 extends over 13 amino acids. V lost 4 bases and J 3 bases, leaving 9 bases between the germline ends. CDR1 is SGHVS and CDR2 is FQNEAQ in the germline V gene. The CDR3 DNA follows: TGTGCCAGCAGCTCGGACGAGGACTATGGCTACACCTTC. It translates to CASSSDEDYGYTF. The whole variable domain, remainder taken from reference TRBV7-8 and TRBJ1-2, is GAGVSQSPRYKVAKRGQDVALRCDPISGHVSLFWYQQALGQGPEFLTYFQNEAQLDKSGLPSDRFFAERPEGSVSTLKIQRTQQEDSAVYLCASSSDEDYGYTFGSGTRLTVV.

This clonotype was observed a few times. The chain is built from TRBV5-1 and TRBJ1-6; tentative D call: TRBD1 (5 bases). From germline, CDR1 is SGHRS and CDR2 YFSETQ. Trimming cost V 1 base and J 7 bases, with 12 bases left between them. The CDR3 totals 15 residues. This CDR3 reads CASSLSGTLNSPLHF. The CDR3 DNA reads TGCGCCAGCAGCTTGAGTGGGACTCTAAATTCACCCCTCCACTTT.

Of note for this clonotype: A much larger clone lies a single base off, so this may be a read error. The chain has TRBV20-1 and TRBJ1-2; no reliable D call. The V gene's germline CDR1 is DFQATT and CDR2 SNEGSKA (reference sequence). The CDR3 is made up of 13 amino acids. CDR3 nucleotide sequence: TGCAGTGCTAGAGCCACGTCTAACTTTGGCTACACCTTC. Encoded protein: CSARATSNFGYTF.

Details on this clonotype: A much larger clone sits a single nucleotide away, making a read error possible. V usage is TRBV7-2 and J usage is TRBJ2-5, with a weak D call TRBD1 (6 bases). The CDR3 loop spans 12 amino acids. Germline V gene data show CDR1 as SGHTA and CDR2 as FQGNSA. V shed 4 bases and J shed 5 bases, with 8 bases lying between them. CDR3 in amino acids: CASSSQGETQYF. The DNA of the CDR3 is TGTGCCAGCAGCTCCCAGGGGGAGACCCAGTACTTC. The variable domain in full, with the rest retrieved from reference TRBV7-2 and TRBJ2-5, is GAGVSQSPSNKVTEKGKDVELRCDPISGHTALYWYRQSLGQGLEFLIYFQGNSAPDKSGLPSDRFSAERTGGSVSTLTIQRTQQEDSAVYLCASSSQGETQYFGPGTRLLVL.

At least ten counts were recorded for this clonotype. This chain's CDR3 is CASLKIGATDTQYF. CDR3 coding DNA: TGTGCCAGCCTCAAAATCGGGGCGACAGATACGCAGTATTTT. V gene TRBV12-3 or TRBV12-4 combines with J gene TRBJ2-3, with D perhaps given as TRBD1 or TRBD2 (5 bases each). This CDR3 has 14 amino acids. Trimming took off 8 bases at V and 3 bases at J, with 15 bases between the two ends.

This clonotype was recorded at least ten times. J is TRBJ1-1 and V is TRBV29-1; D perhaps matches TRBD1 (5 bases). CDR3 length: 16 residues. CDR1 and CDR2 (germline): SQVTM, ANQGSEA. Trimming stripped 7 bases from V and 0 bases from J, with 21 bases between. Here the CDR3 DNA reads TGCAGCGCTACGGACCCTTTTGGCAGGGTGAACACTGAAGCTTTCTTT. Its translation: CSATDPFGRVNTEAFF.